The 15 T cell receptor beta chains presented below share a single source sample, sequenced in a study of CD8+CD57+ T cells in acquired aplastic anemia. Patients sequenced had flow cytometry evidence of CD8+CD57+ cell expansion. CDR3 and TCR beta VDJ profiling relied on genomic DNA as the template. TCRdb used MiXCR to reprocess the reads, holding one entry per CDR3 protein. The top ten clones hold under 9% of a sample with about 240,000 distinct CDR3 sequences, roughly half of them seen once. The material sequenced was sorted CD4+, CD8+, or CD8+CD57+ T cells (not recorded which) from PBMCs. These receptor sequences come from a human donor with aplastic anemia.

This clonotype was detected many times. The rearrangement joins TRBV7-9 to TRBJ1-5; tentative D call: TRBD1 (5 bases). The CDR3 runs 14 residues. Germline V lookup: CDR1 SEHNR, CDR2 FQNEAQ (reference sequence). With 4 bases removed from V and 7 bases from J, the gap between germline ends came to 14 bases. The CDR3 reads CASSSQGMEQPQHF. In DNA form, the CDR3 reads TGTGCCAGCAGCTCCCAGGGAATGGAGCAGCCCCAGCATTTT.

The V gene is TRBV3-1, the J gene TRBJ1-1; the D gene is possibly TRBD1 (5 bases). CDR1 is LGHDT and CDR2 is YNNKEL in the germline V gene (reference sequence). With 1 base removed from V and 10 bases from J, the gap between germline ends came to 13 bases. There are 13 residues in the CDR3. CDR3 in amino acids: CASSQGRGNRAFF. CDR3 sequence (DNA): TGTGCCAGCAGCCAAGGGAGGGGCAACCGAGCTTTCTTT.

To note about this clonotype: A read error may be the cause here, since a much bigger clone is one base away. V gene TRBV5-8 combines with J gene TRBJ2-3, with 7 bases aligning to TRBD2. Per germline, CDR1 SGHTS and CDR2 YDEGEE. Germline trimming cut 0 bases from V and 4 bases from J; bases unmatched to any gene: 8. The CDR3 has 16 residues. The CDR3 region has the DNA TGTGCCAGCAGCTTGGGGACTGGCGGGGGACCAGATACGCAGTATTTT. This gives the protein CASSLGTGGGPDTQYF. The full variable domain, completed using reference TRBV5-8 and TRBJ2-3, is EAGVTQSPTHLIKTRGQQATLRCSPISGHTSVYWYQQALGLGLQFLLWYDEGEERNRGNFPPRFSGRQFPNYSSELNVNALELEDSALYLCASSLGTGGGPDTQYFGPGTRLTVL.

Many counts were recorded for this clonotype. The chain recombines TRBV4-1 with TRBJ2-1; D gene ambiguous. The germline V gene encodes CDR1 MGHRA and CDR2 YSYEKL. Trimming pared 5 bases from V and 0 bases from J, leaving 14 bases between. The CDR3 runs 16 residues. The CDR3 region has the DNA TGCGCCAGCAGCGCAGAGGCACGGTCCTCCTACAATGAGCAGTTCTTC. Translation gives CASSAEARSSYNEQFF.

The chain uses TRBV2 and TRBJ2-1; D perhaps matches TRBD2 (7 bases). Per germline, CDR1 SNHLY and CDR2 FYNNEI. The CDR3 runs to 16 residues. V was pared by 8 bases and J by 5 bases, with 22 bases between. The CDR3, as DNA: TGTGCCAGCTGGGAGGTGCCCGGGGGGCTCGACAATGAGCAGTTCTTC. Translated, it gives CASWEVPGGLDNEQFF.

There are many counts of this clonotype. V and J are TRBV11-2 and TRBJ1-2; 9 bases align to TRBD1. The CDR3 length is 14 residues. Per the germline V gene, CDR1 is SGHAT and CDR2 is FQNNGV. Trimming removed 3 bases from V and 8 bases from J; junction bases left unmatched: 7. The CDR3 is CASSFTGGAVGYTF. The CDR3 bases are TGTGCCAGCAGCTTCACAGGGGGCGCAGTCGGCTACACCTTC.

Many counts were recorded for this clonotype. V and J are TRBV24-1 and TRBJ2-6; TRBD2 might be the D (5 bases). This CDR3 region has 18 residues. CDR1 and CDR2 (germline): KGHDR, SFDVKD. The ends were cut back, 3 bases at V and 0 bases at J, with 14 bases in the middle. CDR3 DNA sequence: TGTGCCACCAGTGATGGCCCTAAACGGGACTCTGGGGCCAACGTCCTGACTTTC. As protein: CATSDGPKRDSGANVLTF.

The table lists this clonotype with many counts. This rearrangement joins TRBV7-8 to TRBJ2-6; D may be TRBD2 (5 bases). The CDR3 covers 16 residues. Trimming pared 3 bases from V and 2 bases from J, leaving 11 bases between. Germline V gene lookup returns CDR1 SGHVS and CDR2 FQNEAQ. CDR3 nucleotides: TGTGCCAGCAGCTTGGAGAGGGCCCCTGGGGCCAACGTCCTGACTTTC. Its translation: CASSLERAPGANVLTF.

This clonotype was seen a handful of times. This chain connects TRBV12-5 to TRBJ2-1, with TRBD2 matching over 7 bases. CDR3 length equals 16 residues. V shed 6 bases, J shed 5 bases, and the junction held 13 bases outside the gene matches. Germline V gives CDR1 LGHNT, CDR2 FRNRAP. CDR3 coding DNA: TGTGCTAGTGGCTTTCGGGTACACGGGACTAACAATGAGCAGTTCTTC. Translation gives CASGFRVHGTNNEQFF.

This chain joins TRBV9 and TRBJ1-2; D gene ambiguous. CDR1 is SGDLS and CDR2 is YYNGEE in the germline V gene. The CDR3 sequence is 12 residues long. The ends were cut back, 1 base at V and 10 bases at J, with 11 bases in the middle. The CDR3 reads CASSVIRAPYTF. The CDR3 nucleotides read TGTGCCAGCAGCGTAATTCGGGCCCCCTACACCTTC.

J is TRBJ2-7 and V is TRBV28, with 12 bases that match TRBD2. The CDR3 length is 16 residues. Germline-derived CDR1 and CDR2 are MDHEN and SYDVKM. Trimming took 4 bases from V and 3 from J; bases not matched to a gene: 7. The CDR3: CASSSPTSGGFYEQYF. The CDR3 bases are TGTGCCAGCAGTTCTCCGACTAGCGGGGGATTCTACGAGCAGTACTTC.

There are many counts of this clonotype. The chain carries TRBV6-1 and TRBJ2-1, with TRBD2 matching over 8 bases. The ends lost 6 bases at V and 4 bases at J; junction bases unmatched: 8. CDR3 length equals 15 residues. The V gene's germline CDR1 is MNHNS and CDR2 SASEGT. The CDR3 region is CASRGIAGSYNEQFF. The CDR3 nucleotides are TGTGCCAGCAGAGGAATAGCGGGATCTTACAATGAGCAGTTCTTC.

This chain joins TRBV5-1 and TRBJ1-2; D unresolved. The germline gives CDR1 SGHRS, CDR2 YFSETQ. Trimming pared 7 bases from V and 1 base from J, leaving 14 bases between. This CDR3 is built from 14 residues. The CDR3 loop is CASSKSNNNYGYTF. The CDR3 bases are TGCGCCAGCTCTAAGTCAAACAATAACTATGGCTACACCTTC. Full variable domain (remainder filled in from reference TRBV5-1 and TRBJ1-2): KAGVTQTPRYLIKTRGQQVTLSCSPISGHRSVSWYQQTPGQGLQFLFEYFSETQRNKGNFPGRFSGRQFSNSRSEMNVSTLELGDSALYLCASSKSNNNYGYTFGSGTRLTVV.

Ten or more counts support this clonotype. This chain connects TRBV7-9 to TRBJ1-2; tentative D call: TRBD1 (5 bases). The CDR3 extends over 16 amino acids. V was pared by 0 bases and J by 2 bases, with 13 bases between. Germline V lookup: CDR1 SEHNR, CDR2 FQNEAQ (reference sequence). The CDR3 region is CASSLAKGEGNYGYTF. DNA for the CDR3: TGTGCCAGCAGCTTAGCGAAAGGGGAGGGAAACTATGGCTACACCTTC.

The chain recombines TRBV5-5 with TRBJ2-4; 7 bases agree with TRBD1. This CDR3 contains 14 residues. Germline V gene lookup returns CDR1 SGHKS and CDR2 YYEKEE (reference sequence). V was pared by 2 bases and J by 8 bases, with 7 bases of the junction left unmatched. CDR3 DNA: TGTGCCAGCAGCTTACAGGGGATAAGGGACATTCAGTACTTC. Its protein is CASSLQGIRDIQYF.